Listed here are 17 T cell receptor beta chains from one sample, sequenced in a study of T cell responses to AZD1222 COVID-19 vaccine. Some clones are missing from TCRdb's copy, which holds only in-frame ones; the method was immunoSEQ multiplex PCR. The sample consists of fewer than 150,000 clones, approximately 86% of them appearing once. The sequenced sample was peripheral blood, obtained on day 0 of AZD1222 vaccination. These receptors were obtained from an adult in good health.

The rearrangement uses TRBV4-3 and TRBJ1-5; no clear D. CDR1 LGHNA and CDR2 YSLEER come from the germline V gene. The CDR3 totals 15 residues. V was clipped by 0 bases and J by 4 bases, with 10 bases between them. This CDR3 reads CASSQERLGNQPQHF. Here the CDR3 DNA reads TGCGCCAGCAGCCAAGAGAGGCTGGGGAATCAGCCCCAGCATTTT.

The chain recombines TRBV30 with TRBJ1-2, with D maybe TRBD1 (5 bases). This CDR3 region has 13 residues. With 0 bases removed from V and 7 bases from J, the gap between germline ends came to 12 bases. Germline V gene data show CDR1 as GTSNPN and CDR2 as SVGIG (reference sequence). As DNA, the CDR3 is TGTGCCTGGAGTGTGTCGGGGACCCGTGGCTACACCTTC. Its protein is CAWSVSGTRGYTF. Supplemented by reference TRBV30 and TRBJ1-2, the full variable domain reads SQTIHQWPATLVQPVGSPLSLECTVEGTSNPNLYWYRQAAGRGLQLLFYSVGIGQISSEVPQNLSASRPQDRQFILSSKKLLLSDSGFYLCAWSVSGTRGYTFGSGTRLTVV.

The chain recombines TRBV6-1 with TRBJ1-5, with D perhaps matching TRBD1 (5 bases). This CDR3 is built from 14 residues. Trimming took 1 base from V and 6 from J, leaving 10 bases between them. CDR1 and CDR2 (germline): MNHNS, SASEGT. The DNA for the CDR3 is TGTGCCAGCAGTGAAGTGCAGGGTATTCAGCCCCAGCATTTT. Its translation is CASSEVQGIQPQHF.

The chain is built from TRBV5-4 and TRBJ1-2; D unresolved. The CDR3 contains 14 residues. Germline loops: CDR1 SGHNT, CDR2 YYREEE (reference sequence). V was cut by 1 base and J by 2 bases, with 9 bases left in between. CDR3: CASSLRQLNYGYTF. CDR3 bases: TGTGCCAGCAGCTTGCGGCAATTAAACTATGGCTACACCTTC.

The V gene is TRBV5-6, the J gene TRBJ2-1, with TRBD1 matching over 8 bases. The CDR3 covers 15 residues. The J segment lost 7 bases and the V segment lost 5 bases, leaving 11 bases of the junction unmatched. Germline V gene data show CDR1 as SGHDT and CDR2 as YYEEEE. CDR3 sequence (DNA): TGTGCCAGCAGTTCGGGACAGGCCCCTTTTAATGAGCAGTTCTTC. It translates to CASSSGQAPFNEQFF.

V gene TRBV6-5 combines with J gene TRBJ1-3; D not resolved. CDR1 MNHEY and CDR2 SVGAGI come from the germline V gene. The CDR3 is 13 residues long. Between the trimmed V and J ends, which lost 7 bases and 0 bases, there was a span of 7 bases. CDR3 amino acids: CASIQFSGNTIYF. The CDR3, as DNA: TGTGCCAGCATACAGTTCTCTGGAAACACCATATATTTT.

The V and J genes are TRBV3-1 (or the pseudogene TRBV3-2) and TRBJ2-1; 11 bases fit TRBD2. The V and J ends lost 4 bases and 4 bases, in that order; junction bases with no gene match: 6. The CDR3 is made up of 16 amino acids. Germline loops: CDR1 LGHDT, CDR2 YNNKEL (reference sequence). The DNA of the CDR3 is TGTGCCAGCAGCCGATCCGGGACTAGCGGTTACAATGAGCAGTTCTTC. Translation: CASSRSGTSGYNEQFF.

The chain is built from TRBV19 and TRBJ1-2; D is undetermined. V lost 10 bases, J lost 8 bases, and 20 bases lay in between. CDR1 is LNHDA and CDR2 is SQIVND in the germline V gene (reference sequence). This CDR3 has 13 residues. CDR3 region: CATRPRLAIGYTF. CDR3 nucleotide sequence: TGTGCCACCCGACCGAGGCTGGCGATCGGCTACACCTTC.

This sequence joins TRBV29-1 and TRBJ2-1, with 7 positions matching TRBD1. CDR1 is SQVTM and CDR2 is ANQGSEA in the germline V gene. This CDR3 has 14 residues. V dropped 7 bases and J dropped 0; count of bases not matched to a gene: 6. The CDR3 loop reads CSERQGNSYNEQFF. CDR3 nucleotide sequence: TGCAGCGAGAGACAGGGTAACTCCTACAATGAGCAGTTCTTC.

The V call is TRBV19, the J call TRBJ1-5; no reliable D call. V lost 3 bases to trimming and J lost 1 base, with 7 bases between them. This CDR3 has 14 residues. The germline gives CDR1 LNHDA, CDR2 SQIVND (reference sequence). The CDR3 bases are TGTGCCAGTAGTATCCCGCAGAGCAATCAGCCCCAGCATTTT. Translating gives CASSIPQSNQPQHF.

This clone was picked up a small number of times. This sequence joins TRBV6-2 or TRBV6-3 and TRBJ2-7, with TRBD2 matching over 10 bases. The CDR3 runs 15 residues. J was trimmed by 6 bases and V by 5 bases; bases with no gene match: 10. Germline V gene sequence: CDR1 MNHEY, CDR2 SVGEGT. The CDR3 DNA reads as TGTGCCAGCAGTGGACTGGGACTAGCGAGAGGCGAGCAGTACTTC. This encodes CASSGLGLARGEQYF.

The V and J genes are TRBV9 and TRBJ2-1; no definite D call. Germline CDR1 reads SGDLS; CDR2 reads YYNGEE. V was clipped by 0 bases and J by 10 bases, with 8 bases between them. The CDR3 runs to 12 residues. The CDR3 reads CASSVVSNEQFF. The CDR3 DNA reads TGTGCCAGCAGCGTAGTTAGCAACGAGCAGTTCTTC.

This clone was detected only once. V and J are TRBV5-1 and TRBJ2-1; 7 bases fit TRBD2. CDR1 is SGHRS and CDR2 is YFSETQ in the germline V gene. The CDR3 loop spans 16 amino acids. V trimming: 0 bases; J trimming: 4 bases; junction bases outside the gene matches: 7. The DNA of the CDR3 is TGCGCCAGCAGCTTGGGGTCTAGCGGACTTTACAATGAGCAGTTCTTC. Translating gives CASSLGSSGLYNEQFF. Together with reference TRBV5-1 and TRBJ2-1, the CDR3 gives the full variable domain: KAGVTQTPRYLIKTRGQQVTLSCSPISGHRSVSWYQQTPGQGLQFLFEYFSETQRNKGNFPGRFSGRQFSNSRSEMNVSTLELGDSALYLCASSLGSSGLYNEQFFGPGTRLTVL.

CDR3 protein: CASSTRGFDGYTF. The CDR3 nucleotides are TGTGCCAGCAGCACAAGGGGTTTCGATGGCTACACCTTC. V usage is TRBV5-4 and J usage is TRBJ1-2, with D tentatively TRBD1 (5 bases). Trimming took 4 bases from V and 6 from J, leaving 13 bases between them. The V gene's germline CDR1 is SGHNT and CDR2 YYREEE (reference sequence). The CDR3 runs to 13 residues.

This chain joins TRBV7-8 and TRBJ1-2, with unresolved D. Trimming shortened V by 2 bases and J by 8 bases, and 12 bases separated the two germline ends. CDR1 is SGHVS and CDR2 is FQNEAQ in the germline V gene. CDR3 length: 13 amino acids. The CDR3 nucleotides read TGTGCCAGCAGCTTACCACTGAACACGGGCTACACCTTC. It yields the protein CASSLPLNTGYTF.

This sequence joins TRBV6-5 and TRBJ1-3; the D is unclear. CDR3 length: 15 residues. Deletions cut 2 bases from V and 4 bases from J, with 12 bases between. Germline CDR1 reads MNHEY; CDR2 reads SVGAGI. CDR3 residues: CASSYESGRGNTIYF. The CDR3, as DNA: TGTGCCAGCAGTTACGAGTCAGGCAGGGGAAACACCATATATTTT.

This chain connects TRBV15 to TRBJ1-2; possibly TRBD1 for D (6 bases). Trimming took off 3 bases at V and 4 bases at J, with 12 bases between the two ends. Germline V gene data show CDR1 as LNHNV and CDR2 as YYDKDF (reference sequence). The CDR3 covers 14 residues. The CDR3 reads CATSSDRSGYGYTF. The CDR3, as DNA: TGTGCCACCAGCAGTGACAGGTCTGGCTATGGCTACACCTTC.